This T cell receptor beta chain was recovered during a study of CD8+ T cells in alopecia areata. Study outcomes and limitations: Higher clonality than in normal scalp was seen in lesional scalp, especially alopecia totalis/universalis.

A few counts support this clone. Its antigen is still unknown. The germline gives CDR1 SGHAT, CDR2 FQDESV (reference sequence). Trimming took 5 bases from V and 8 from J; bases not matched to a gene: 8. The CDR3 runs to 16 residues. Following extraction, RNA underwent reverse transcription to cDNA, which served as the sequencing template. The data were produced by immunoSEQ multiplex PCR, yet TCRdb's version contains in-frame clones alone and is incomplete. Seen here are 90,000 to 150,000 clones, under 40% observed once, and the top ten hold 3.1%. What was sequenced was CD4+ T cells sorted from blood. This chain uses TRBV11-1 with TRBJ2-1; 14 bases line up with TRBD2. This TCR derives from a human donor with alopecia areata. The CDR3, as DNA: TGTGCCAGCAGCCCGGAAGGGACTAGCGGGAGTTATGAGCAGTTCTTC. Translation gives CASSPEGTSGSYEQFF.